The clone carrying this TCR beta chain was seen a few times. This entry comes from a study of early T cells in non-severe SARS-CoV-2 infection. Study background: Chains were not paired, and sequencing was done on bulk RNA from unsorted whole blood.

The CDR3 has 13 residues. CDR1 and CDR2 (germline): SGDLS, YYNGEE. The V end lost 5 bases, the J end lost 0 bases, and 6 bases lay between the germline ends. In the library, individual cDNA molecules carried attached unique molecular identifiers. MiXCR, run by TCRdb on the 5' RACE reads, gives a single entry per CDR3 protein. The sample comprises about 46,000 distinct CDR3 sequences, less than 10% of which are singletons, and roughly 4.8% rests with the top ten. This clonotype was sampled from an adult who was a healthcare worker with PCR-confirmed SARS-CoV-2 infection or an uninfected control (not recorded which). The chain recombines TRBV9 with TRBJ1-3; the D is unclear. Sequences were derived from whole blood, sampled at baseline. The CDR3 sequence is CASREYSGNTIYF. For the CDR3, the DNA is TGTGCCAGCAGGGAATACTCTGGAAACACCATATATTTT.